This entry lists 26 T cell receptor beta chains sequenced from one sample in a study of T cells in Graves' hyperthyroidism and ophthalmopathy (dated by TCRdb to between 2019 and 2020). Library method: multiplex PCR. For sequencing, an Illumina HiSeq 2000 was employed. Amplification of TCR beta CDR3 regions was carried out from RNA transcripts. For the first round of RT-PCR on the TCR CDR3, the HTBI primer set was used together with the Qiagen OneStep RT-PCR kit. TCRdb ran its own pipeline on the public reads, namely fastp trimming at Q25 and MiXCR clone calling, and kept in-frame beta chains. One record per CDR3 amino acid sequence lists the most common genes and DNA. The sample yields about half a million distinct CDR3 sequences; approximately 20% were counted once. The ten largest clones take up over 45% of the sample. Sequencing was performed on blood. Receptor source: a man aged 35 to 55 with Graves' ophthalmopathy.

V is TRBV7-2 and J is TRBJ1-2; no definite D call. The V end lost 2 bases, the J end lost 4 bases, and 20 bases lay between the germline ends. Per the germline V gene, CDR1 is SGHTA and CDR2 is FQGNSA. The CDR3 sequence is 17 residues long. CDR3 sequence reads: CASSLRVSPLSLYGYTF. The CDR3 DNA follows: TGTGCCAGCAGCTTACGCGTCTCGCCACTCTCACTCTATGGCTACACCTTC.

Many counts were recorded for this clonotype. This chain uses TRBV2 with TRBJ1-5; the D is unclear. The CDR3 length is 13 residues. CDR1 SNHLY and CDR2 FYNNEI come from the germline V gene. The ends were cut back, 7 bases at V and 0 bases at J, with 7 bases in the middle. The CDR3: CASMGDSNQPQHF. The CDR3 region has the DNA TGTGCCAGCATGGGAGATAGCAATCAGCCCCAGCATTTT.

J is TRBJ2-7 and V is TRBV20-1; D is possibly TRBD2 (5 bases). From germline, CDR1 is DFQATT and CDR2 SNEGSKA (reference sequence). The CDR3 totals 11 residues. The V end was cut by 6 bases, the J end by 3 bases, with 9 bases between. CDR3 sequence reads: CSAGGNYEQYF. The CDR3 DNA reads as TGCAGTGCAGGAGGCAACTACGAGCAGTACTTC.

This clonotype has a handful of counts. V and J are TRBV4-2 and TRBJ1-2, with D tentatively TRBD1 (6 bases). This CDR3 is built from 13 residues. The V gene's germline CDR1 is LGHNA and CDR2 YNFKEQ. V was cut by 0 bases and J by 4 bases, with 6 bases left in between. For the CDR3, the DNA is TGTGCCAGCAGCCAAGAACAGGGCTATGGCTACACCTTC. Translating gives CASSQEQGYGYTF.

This clonotype appeared many times. The rearrangement links TRBV27 to TRBJ2-7; 10 nucleotides align to TRBD2. Germline V gene lookup returns CDR1 MNHEY and CDR2 SMNVEV (reference sequence). CDR3 length: 14 amino acids. The V and J ends lost 6 bases and 3 bases, in that order; junction bases with no gene match: 5. This CDR3 reads CASRRTSGFYEQYF. CDR3 sequence (DNA): TGTGCCAGCAGGCGGACTAGCGGCTTCTACGAGCAGTACTTC.

This clonotype was recorded at least ten times. The chain recombines TRBV7-2 with TRBJ2-2; D is undetermined. The CDR3 totals 14 residues. With 5 bases removed from V and 4 bases from J, the gap between germline ends came to 11 bases. CDR1 is SGHTA and CDR2 is FQGNSA in the germline V gene. CDR3 loop: CASSAPSGTGELFF. As DNA, the CDR3 is TGTGCCAGCAGCGCCCCTTCCGGCACCGGGGAGCTGTTTTTT.

In regard to this clonotype: This may stem from a read error, because a much larger clone lies one nucleotide away. This sequence joins TRBV6-2 or TRBV6-3 and TRBJ2-5, with D unclear. The CDR3 has 11 amino acids. Germline V gene sequence: CDR1 MNHEY, CDR2 SVGEGT. The ends were cut back, 6 bases at V and 5 bases at J, with 7 bases in the middle. The CDR3 sequence: CASSPWETQYF. The CDR3 nucleotides read TGTGCCAGCAGCCCCTGGGAGACCCAGTACTTC.

The chain combines TRBV12-3 or TRBV12-4 with TRBJ1-6, with D possibly TRBD1 on 6 matching bases. This CDR3 has 15 amino acids. Trimming removed 7 bases from V and 0 bases from J, with 10 bases in between. The CDR3, as DNA: TGTGCCAGCAACCTAGGGGGCTCCTATAATTCACCCCTCCACTTT. Encoded protein: CASNLGGSYNSPLHF.

The rearrangement uses TRBV4-2 and TRBJ2-7, with 7 nucleotides matching TRBD2. CDR1 and CDR2 from the germline V gene are LGHNA and YNFKEQ. The CDR3 is made up of 16 amino acids. V lost 2 bases, J lost 1 base, and 8 bases stayed unmatched. This chain's CDR3 is CASSQPSGSPSYEQYF. CDR3 nucleotide sequence: TGTGCCAGCAGCCAACCTAGCGGTTCGCCATCCTACGAGCAGTACTTC.

This clonotype was detected only a few times. The chain joins TRBV2 to TRBJ2-1, with 10 positions matching TRBD2. CDR1 SNHLY and CDR2 FYNNEI come from the germline V gene. Trimming cost V 4 bases and J 9 bases; bases outside gene matches: 9. This CDR3 has 15 residues. The CDR3 DNA follows: TGTGCCAGCAGTGTCTTCCTAGCGGGAGCTGGTGAGCAGTTCTTC. The encoded protein is CASSVFLAGAGEQFF.

A few counts support this clonotype. The chain uses TRBV5-1 and TRBJ2-7, with D possibly matching TRBD2 (6 bases). Germline values: CDR1 SGHRS, CDR2 YFSETQ. V lost 7 bases and J lost 3, with 14 bases in between. This CDR3 has 13 residues. CDR3 DNA sequence: TGCGCCAGCCGCCTCGCGGAGGGCTACGAGCAGTACTTC. Residues: CASRLAEGYEQYF.

Many counts were recorded for this clonotype. The chain has TRBV9 and TRBJ1-1; TRBD1 is a possible D gene (5 bases). From germline, CDR1 is SGDLS and CDR2 YYNGEE. The V gene lost 6 bases and the J gene lost 1 base, with 10 bases spanning the gap. The CDR3 extends over 13 amino acids. The CDR3: CASNAGQNTEAFF. The DNA for the CDR3 is TGTGCCAGCAATGCAGGACAGAACACTGAAGCTTTCTTT.

This clonotype occurred many times. The gene calls are TRBV3-1 and TRBJ1-3; 7 bases match TRBD1. The CDR3 loop spans 14 amino acids. Germline V gives CDR1 LGHDT, CDR2 YNNKEL (reference sequence). With V trimmed by 5 bases and J by 4 bases, 5 bases remained unmatched. This CDR3 is CASSKQGSGNTIYF. In DNA, the CDR3 is TGTGCCAGCAGCAAACAGGGGTCGGGAAACACCATATATTTT.

This clonotype was found a few times. The rearrangement uses TRBV20-1 and TRBJ1-3, with D tentatively TRBD1 (6 bases). The V gene lost 0 bases and the J gene lost 7 bases, with 22 bases spanning the gap. The germline gives CDR1 DFQATT, CDR2 SNEGSKA (reference sequence). The CDR3 runs to 17 residues. This CDR3 is CSARDKRQATYGNTIYF. CDR3 sequence (DNA): TGCAGTGCTAGAGATAAGAGACAGGCGACTTATGGGAACACCATATATTTT.

This clonotype has just one count. Given a much more abundant clone one base away, this may be a read error. Lacking the conserved final phenylalanine or tryptophan, this CDR3 likely reflects a read error. The rearrangement uses TRBV28 and TRBJ2-7, with D maybe TRBD1 (6 bases). Per germline, CDR1 MDHEN and CDR2 SYDVKM. CDR3 length: 13 residues. Trimming took off 10 bases at V and 2 bases at J, with 15 bases between the two ends. The CDR3 is CATVTGATYEQYL. In nucleotides, the CDR3 is TGTGCCACCGTGACAGGTGCAACCTACGAGCAGTACCTC.

This clonotype was seen ten or more times. The V call is TRBV29-1, the J call TRBJ1-3; perhaps TRBD1 as D (6 bases). Trimming shortened V by 2 bases and J by 4 bases, and 12 bases separated the two germline ends. CDR3 length: 14 residues. Germline CDR1 reads SQVTM; CDR2 reads ANQGSEA. DNA of the CDR3: TGCAGCGTTGAACAAACAGGGACAGGAAACACCATATATTTT. It is translated as CSVEQTGTGNTIYF.

This clonotype was observed once. This rearrangement joins TRBV20-1 to TRBJ2-2; tentatively, D is TRBD2 (5 bases). CDR3 size: 13 residues. Germline V lookup: CDR1 DFQATT, CDR2 SNEGSKA (reference sequence). V lost 6 bases, J lost 4 bases, and 12 bases lay in between. The CDR3 reads CSARKRGTGELFF. In DNA, the CDR3 is TGCAGTGCCAGAAAACGGGGCACCGGGGAGCTGTTTTTT.

This clonotype was seen more than once but under ten times. This chain connects TRBV6-8 to TRBJ1-1, with 9 nucleotides matching TRBD1. Germline V gives CDR1 MNHGY, CDR2 SAAAGT. This CDR3 is built from 15 residues. V lost 4 bases, J lost 4 bases, and 7 bases stayed unmatched. CDR3 sequence reads: CASSLQGAHSTEAFF. The DNA of the CDR3 is TGTGCCAGCAGTTTACAGGGGGCGCATAGCACTGAAGCTTTCTTT.

This clonotype was seen a few times. J is TRBJ2-1 and V is TRBV20-1, with 10 bases identical to TRBD2. Germline CDR1 reads DFQATT; CDR2 reads SNEGSKA (reference sequence). The V gene end was trimmed by 6 bases and the J gene end by 0 bases; junction bases not matched to a gene: 14. The CDR3 is 18 residues long. For the CDR3, the DNA is TGCAGTGCCATATCCGGGACTAGCGTTCTAAGCTCCTACAATGAGCAGTTCTTC. This sequence encodes CSAISGTSVLSSYNEQFF.

This sequence joins TRBV7-2 and TRBJ2-1; 11 positions agree with TRBD1. V was clipped by 4 bases and J by 4 bases; unmatched bases: 12. Germline CDR1 reads SGHTA; CDR2 reads FQGNSA. The CDR3 is made up of 18 amino acids. CDR3 residues: CASSSRTGGLGLYNEQFF. The CDR3 DNA reads as TGTGCCAGCAGCTCCAGGACAGGGGGCCTGGGCCTATACAATGAGCAGTTCTTC.

In this sample, this clonotype turned up a few times. The chain couples TRBV6-1 to TRBJ1-5; possibly TRBD1 for D (5 bases). The V end was cut by 3 bases, the J end by 4 bases, with 13 bases between. The CDR3 sequence is 15 residues long. Germline lookup yields CDR1 MNHNS and CDR2 SASEGT. This CDR3 is CASSDLGGGNQPQHF. Here the CDR3 DNA reads TGTGCCAGCAGTGACTTGGGCGGGGGGAATCAGCCCCAGCATTTT.

This clonotype was recorded a few times. The chain employs TRBV10-2 and TRBJ2-7; the D gene is possibly TRBD1 (5 bases). CDR3 size: 15 residues. Trimming shortened V by 8 bases and J by 4 bases, and 21 bases separated the two germline ends. Germline CDR1 and CDR2: WSHSY and SAAADI. The CDR3: CASLSSGQGKYEQYF. CDR3 DNA: TGCGCCAGCCTCTCGTCCGGGCAGGGAAAATACGAGCAGTACTTC.

In this sample, this clonotype turned up many times. This rearrangement joins TRBV6-6 to TRBJ1-1, with D unclear. V was trimmed by 0 bases and J by 1 base, leaving 6 bases between them. Germline CDR1 MNHNY, CDR2 SVGAGI (reference sequence). The CDR3 runs 14 residues. Written as DNA, the CDR3 is TGTGCCAGCAGTTACTCGACGCGGAACACTGAAGCTTTCTTT. Amino acid sequence: CASSYSTRNTEAFF.

In this sample, this clonotype turned up many times. The rearrangement links TRBV6-2 or TRBV6-3 to TRBJ2-4; no clear D gene. This CDR3 is 15 amino acids long. Trimming took 2 bases from V and 0 from J, leaving 8 bases between them. The germline gives CDR1 MNHEY, CDR2 SVGEGT. This CDR3 is CASSYGWLAKNIQYF. CDR3 nucleotides: TGTGCCAGCAGTTACGGGTGGTTAGCCAAAAACATTCAGTACTTC.

The chain uses TRBV9 and TRBJ1-6, with D possibly matching TRBD1 (6 bases). The CDR3 spans 17 residues. The germline V gene has CDR1 SGDLS and CDR2 YYNGEE. The V end was cut by 4 bases, the J end by 1 base, with 15 bases between. CDR3 sequence reads: CASSKDSRRSYNSPLHF. For the CDR3, the DNA is TGTGCCAGCAGCAAGGACAGCCGGAGATCCTATAATTCACCCCTCCACTTT.

This clonotype was seen a few times. J is TRBJ2-7 and V is TRBV29-1, with D perhaps TRBD1 (5 bases). The CDR3 runs to 12 residues. Trimming pared 4 bases from V and 4 bases from J, leaving 11 bases between. Germline V gives CDR1 SQVTM, CDR2 ANQGSEA. The CDR3 coding sequence is TGCAGCGTTGGCAGGGCAGGGTACGAGCAGTACTTC. Its translation: CSVGRAGYEQYF.